The next 14 T cell receptor beta chains were all read from a single sample in a study of neurological immune-mediated disorders. MiXCR, applied by TCRdb to the 5' RACE reads, yields one record per CDR3 protein. The sample has around 26,000 distinct CDR3 sequences; under 7% are singletons. Sequences were obtained from PBMCs. The origin of the receptors is a woman aged 50 to 60 in good health.

There are many counts of this clonotype. The chain employs TRBV10-3 and TRBJ2-7; TRBD1 aligns across 9 bases. Trimming cost V 7 bases and J 4 bases; bases outside gene matches: 5. CDR1 ENHRY and CDR2 SYGVKD come from the germline V gene. This CDR3 comprises 13 residues. The CDR3 protein is CAITTDRGYEQYF. The CDR3 region has the DNA TGTGCCATCACTACGGACAGGGGATACGAGCAGTACTTC.

This clonotype was recorded at least ten times. The V call is TRBV20-1, the J call TRBJ2-1; 8 bases are shared with TRBD1. With V trimmed by 3 bases and J by 6 bases, 7 bases remained unmatched. The CDR3 totals 14 residues. In germline, CDR1 is DFQATT, CDR2 SNEGSKA (reference sequence). CDR3: CSARDRVGLNEQFF. The CDR3 DNA follows: TGCAGTGCTAGGGACAGGGTGGGCCTCAATGAGCAGTTCTTC.

This clonotype has ten or more counts. J is TRBJ2-1 and V is TRBV7-7; 7 bases are a match to TRBD2. The CDR3 consists of 14 residues. Germline assignment: CDR1 SSHAT and CDR2 FNYEAQ (reference sequence). V was pared by 1 base and J by 8 bases, with 5 bases of the junction left unmatched. The CDR3 sequence: CASSLGGSFDEQFF. Written as DNA, the CDR3 is TGTGCCAGCAGCTTAGGCGGGAGTTTCGATGAGCAGTTCTTC.

This clonotype was seen at least ten times. The chain is built from TRBV12-3 or TRBV12-4 and TRBJ2-2; 7 bases line up with TRBD1. V trimming: 0 bases; J trimming: 0 bases; junction bases outside the gene matches: 1. This CDR3 region has 16 residues. The CDR3: CASSLAGTANTGELFF. The CDR3 DNA reads as TGTGCCAGCAGTTTAGCCGGGACAGCGAACACCGGGGAGCTGTTTTTT.

The sample holds many counts of this clonotype. J is TRBJ1-1 and V is TRBV20-1, with D possibly matching TRBD1 (6 bases). Trimming stripped 1 base from V and 0 bases from J, with 15 bases between. The CDR3 runs 16 residues. The germline CDR1 and CDR2 sequences are DFQATT and SNEGSKA (reference sequence). The DNA of the CDR3 is TGCAGTGCTAGAGTAGGGGGGGGCAGATTGAACACTGAAGCTTTCTTT. Amino acid sequence: CSARVGGGRLNTEAFF.

In this sample, this clonotype turned up many times. This chain connects TRBV25-1 to TRBJ2-1; D not resolved. This CDR3 spans 11 amino acids. The V gene lost 1 base and the J gene lost 11 bases, with 6 bases spanning the gap. Germline V gene data show CDR1 as MGHDK and CDR2 as SYGVNS. The CDR3 loop reads CASSESQKQFF. The CDR3 DNA follows: TGTGCCAGCAGTGAATCCCAGAAGCAGTTCTTC.

In its sample, this clonotype was seen many times. V gene TRBV20-1 combines with J gene TRBJ2-7, with 12 nucleotides matching TRBD2. The CDR3 totals 13 residues. The germline V gene encodes CDR1 DFQATT and CDR2 SNEGSKA (reference sequence). Trimming cost V 5 bases and J 5 bases; bases outside gene matches: 4. In nucleotides, the CDR3 is TGCAGTGCTCCGACTAGCGGGAGCCACGAGCAGTACTTC. It yields the protein CSAPTSGSHEQYF.

CDR3 DNA sequence: TGTGCCAGCAGTGGCTCAGGGGGGCGAGAGAAATTGGATGGCTACACCTTC. This gives the protein CASSGSGGREKLDGYTF. The gene calls are TRBV28 and TRBJ1-2, with 7 bases lining up with TRBD1. This CDR3 has 17 amino acids. Germline values: CDR1 MDHEN, CDR2 SYDVKM. V was pared by 5 bases and J by 6 bases, with 18 bases of the junction left unmatched.

The sample holds many counts of this clonotype. The chain employs TRBV14 and TRBJ2-7; no clear D gene. In germline, CDR1 is SGHDN, CDR2 FVKESK. V lost 0 bases and J 12 bases, leaving 15 bases between the germline ends. The CDR3 is made up of 13 amino acids. The CDR3 sequence is CASSQDLAWAPYF. CDR3 nucleotide sequence: TGTGCCAGCAGCCAAGATCTTGCTTGGGCTCCGTACTTC.

This clonotype was picked up many times. This chain links TRBV4-1 with TRBJ1-2, with 10 nucleotides matching TRBD1. V was pared by 0 bases and J by 8 bases, with 9 bases of the junction left unmatched. The CDR3 covers 16 residues. The germline gives CDR1 MGHRA, CDR2 YSYEKL. The CDR3 nucleotides are TGCGCCAGCAGCCAAGATCTGGGACAGGGGTCCCGGGGCTACACCTTC. This codes for CASSQDLGQGSRGYTF.

This clonotype has ten or more counts. The V and J genes are TRBV7-2 and TRBJ2-7, with D unclear. There are 12 residues in the CDR3. Germline V gene lookup returns CDR1 SGHTA and CDR2 FQGNSA. The V gene lost 5 bases and the J gene lost 2 bases, with 7 bases spanning the gap. The CDR3 DNA is TGTGCCAGCAGCCTCTCCACCTACGAGCAGTACTTC. Translation gives CASSLSTYEQYF.

In its sample, this clonotype was seen many times. The rearrangement joins TRBV3-1 to TRBJ1-1; D is undetermined. Trimming cost V 6 bases and J 4 bases, with 12 bases left between them. CDR1 is LGHDT, CDR2 YNNKEL, per germline (reference sequence). The CDR3 length is 13 residues. In nucleotides, the CDR3 is TGTGCCAGCAGTCGGAGGGCAGCCACTGAAGCTTTCTTT. Protein product: CASSRRAATEAFF.

This clonotype was recorded at least ten times. The chain carries TRBV20-1 and TRBJ2-2; 13 positions agree with TRBD2. With 6 bases clipped from V and 8 bases from J, the junction kept 9 bases outside the gene matches. The CDR3 has 15 amino acids. In germline, CDR1 is DFQATT, CDR2 SNEGSKA (reference sequence). CDR3 loop: CSATLTSGGAGELFF. The CDR3 DNA is TGCAGTGCCACCCTAACTAGCGGGGGGGCAGGGGAGCTGTTTTTT.

This clonotype has at least ten counts. The rearrangement uses TRBV3-1 and TRBJ1-5, with a weak D call TRBD1 (6 bases). Trimming took off 3 bases at V and 3 bases at J, with 15 bases between the two ends. Germline V gives CDR1 LGHDT, CDR2 YNNKEL (reference sequence). The CDR3 has 16 residues. CDR3 protein: CASSQSAQGFNQPQHF. The CDR3 DNA sequence: TGTGCCAGCAGCCAGTCAGCACAGGGATTCAATCAGCCCCAGCATTTT.